These 4 T cell receptor beta chains were all obtained from the same sample, sequenced in a study of vaccination and CD4 T cells after COVID-19. The Oncomine TCR Beta short-read assay was what sequenced the DNA obtained from cultured CD4+ T cells. TCRdb recomputed calls from the PCR reads with MiXCR, one row per CDR3 protein. The data contain about 11,000 distinct CDR3 sequences, about 53% of them singletons. Noted treatment: roughly ten-day PBMC culture with coronavirus spike peptide pools or control peptides (ViraFEST assay). These TCRs' antigens remain unknown. The sample taken for sequencing was CD4+ T cells from blood, cultured in vitro. The receptors here all came from a human donor who had recovered from COVID-19.

The rearrangement links TRBV20-1 to TRBJ1-4; the D gene is possibly TRBD1 (5 bases). V lost 0 bases and J lost 8, with 16 bases in between. The CDR3 consists of 15 residues. From germline, CDR1 is DFQATT and CDR2 SNEGSKA (reference sequence). The CDR3 coding sequence is TGCAGTGCTAGAGATCAAAACATAGCAGGGGAAAAACTGTTTTTT. It specifies CSARDQNIAGEKLFF.

This clonotype is classed as large. The V gene is TRBV20-1, the J gene TRBJ2-2; a weak D match, TRBD2 (7 bases). The germline V gene has CDR1 DFQATT and CDR2 SNEGSKA (reference sequence). The CDR3 contains 14 residues. The V end lost 1 base, the J end lost 9 bases, and 15 bases lay between the germline ends. The CDR3 DNA follows: TGCAGTGCTAGAGGGGCTGGGGGGGCGTGGGAGCTGTTTTTT. Translated: CSARGAGGAWELFF.

This clonotype has just a few counts. The J gene is TRBJ2-5, the V gene TRBV6-1; no definite D call. Germline V CDR1 and CDR2: MNHNS, SASEGT. There are 12 residues in the CDR3. Trimming pared 4 bases from V and 5 bases from J, leaving 8 bases between. The CDR3 reads CASSAVSETQYF. In DNA, the CDR3 is TGTGCCAGCAGTGCGGTGTCGGAGACCCAGTACTTC.

The chain joins TRBV12-3 or TRBV12-4 to TRBJ2-7; 8 positions agree with TRBD1. The V and J ends lost 7 bases and 1 base, in that order; junction bases with no gene match: 3. The CDR3 runs 13 residues. CDR3 DNA sequence: TGTGCCAGCAACGACAGGGGATCCTACGAGCAGTACTTC. It yields the protein CASNDRGSYEQYF.